This T cell receptor (beta chain) was recovered during a study of blood T cell repertoires in COVID-19. About the research overall: From T cells, B-cell-depleted T cells, or PBMCs came the material, which was cDNA or gDNA.

Participant ages covered roughly 18 to 89 years across around 22 US areas. Cohorts were assigned according to the clinical history that participants reported. Per the original methods: Estimated nucleated cell counts came from reference gene primer amplification. Here immunoSEQ multiplex PCR was the method, and the copy in TCRdb shows in-frame clones only, minus some. The DNA gave D and trimming, while V, J and clone size come from that table. The sample lists some 190,000 clones; nearly 90% were seen once. The CDR3 loop spans 16 amino acids. The sequence was obtained from a woman aged 40-49 years with acute COVID-19. The rearrangement joins TRBV21-1 to TRBJ2-7; no DNA check was done on the table's D call, TRBD1. TRBV21-1 represents a pseudogene. Specimen: PBMCs or T cells enriched from blood (not recorded which). CDR3 nucleotides: TGTGCCAGCAGCAAAGAGCGAGGGACAGGGTGGTACGAGCAGTACTTC. Translating gives CASSKERGTGWYEQYF.